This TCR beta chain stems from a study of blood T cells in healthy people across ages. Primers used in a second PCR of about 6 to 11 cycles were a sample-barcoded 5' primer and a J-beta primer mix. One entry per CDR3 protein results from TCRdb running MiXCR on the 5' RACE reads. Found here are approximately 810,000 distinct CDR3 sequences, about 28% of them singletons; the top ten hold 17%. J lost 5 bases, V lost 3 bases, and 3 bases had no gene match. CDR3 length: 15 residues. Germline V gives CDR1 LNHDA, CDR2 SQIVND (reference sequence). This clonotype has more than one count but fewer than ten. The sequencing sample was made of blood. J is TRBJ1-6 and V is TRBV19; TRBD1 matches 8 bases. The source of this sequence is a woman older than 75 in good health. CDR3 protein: CASSIQQGDNSPLHF. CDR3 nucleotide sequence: TGTGCCAGTAGTATCCAACAGGGGGATAATTCACCCCTCCACTTT.